This T cell receptor beta chain was documented in a study of siplizumab effects on memory and regulatory T cells. The repertoire was sequenced with immunoSEQ multiplex PCR; TCRdb's copy has only in-frame clones and lacks some. The table shows fewer than 100,000 clones, with approximately 95% occurring only once. The germline gives CDR1 SGHVS, CDR2 FNYEAQ. The ends were cut back, 7 bases at V and 3 bases at J, with 19 bases in the middle. The CDR3 runs 16 residues. This sequence was found in a human donor in good health. The rearrangement joins TRBV7-6 to TRBJ1-3; no firm D call. The specimen sequenced was CD8+ T cells sorted from blood. The CDR3 bases are TGTGCCAGCACCTTCCGGCCCGAACATCTTGGAAACACCATATATTTT. Translation gives CASTFRPEHLGNTIYF.